The clone carrying this TCR beta chain appeared a few times. The antigen is unknown. Clones were read by immunoSEQ multiplex PCR, and TCRdb kept only the in-frame ones, dropping some. Counted here are several thousand clones, 86% occurring once; the ten biggest clones make up around 39%. The source of the sample is a study of PD-1 blockade in classical Hodgkin lymphoma. Whole-study findings and limits: Although disease activity or prior therapy may be involved, causes of the repertoire differences remain undefined.

Time point denoted: cycle 4 day 1 (C4D1), after 6 weeks of nivolumab. Every one of the patients relapsed after autologous stem cell transplantation (brentuximab vedotin exposure was variable). Complete response, partial response or progressive disease made up the best responses. The CDR3 totals 15 residues. The germline V gene has CDR1 GTSNPN and CDR2 SVGIG (reference sequence). Trimming removed 0 bases from V and 5 bases from J, with 14 bases in between. The origin of this receptor is a human donor with classical Hodgkin lymphoma. This specimen consisted of peripheral blood mononuclear cells (PBMCs), obtained before the fourth cycle of nivolumab. The gene calls are TRBV30 and TRBJ1-5; D is undetermined. The CDR3 loop reads CAWSVGTAQDQPQHF. The CDR3 DNA reads TGTGCCTGGAGTGTAGGCACAGCGCAAGATCAGCCCCAGCATTTT. Based on the CDR3 plus reference TRBV30 and TRBJ1-5, the full variable domain is SQTIHQWPATLVQPVGSPLSLECTVEGTSNPNLYWYRQAAGRGLQLLFYSVGIGQISSEVPQNLSASRPQDRQFILSSKKLLLSDSGFYLCAWSVGTAQDQPQHFGDGTRLSIL.